The 8 T cell receptor beta chains reported below all come from one sample, sequenced in a study of cytomegalovirus exposure and HLA in healthy donors. PCR was performed using 60 Vbeta and 13 Jbeta primers. Measured with immunoSEQ multiplex PCR; TCRdb has only the in-frame clones, and not every one. Found here are over 150,000 clones, 80% of them singletons; the top ten hold roughly 5.9%. The sequencing sample was made of PBMCs. These receptors came from a woman aged 40 to 55 in good health and CMV-seropositive.

A few counts support this clone. The rearrangement uses TRBV4-1 and TRBJ1-6, with a possible D match to TRBD1 (6 bases). Trimming left V 0 bases short and J 2 bases short, with 17 bases between. This CDR3 has 19 residues. CDR1 is MGHRA and CDR2 is YSYEKL in the germline V gene. CDR3 residues: CASSQEWHPGQPYNSPLHF. CDR3 DNA: TGCGCCAGCAGCCAAGAATGGCATCCCGGACAGCCCTATAATTCACCCCTCCACTTT.

V and J are TRBV2 and TRBJ2-7; 7 nucleotides match TRBD2. V lost 1 base and J lost 2; bases outside the gene matches: 11. Germline V gives CDR1 SNHLY, CDR2 FYNNEI. The CDR3 loop spans 17 amino acids. CDR3 DNA sequence: TGTGCCAGCAGTGAAGAAGTGGTAGCGGGCCGCGCCTACGAGCAGTACTTC. Translating it yields CASSEEVVAGRAYEQYF.

The chain couples TRBV28 to TRBJ2-7, with 8 bases that match TRBD1. The CDR3 loop spans 17 amino acids. CDR1 is MDHEN, CDR2 SYDVKM, per germline. The V and J ends lost 5 bases and 0 bases, in that order; junction bases with no gene match: 12. The CDR3 sequence: CASSAPPDRASSYEQYF. The CDR3 region has the DNA TGTGCCAGCAGTGCACCTCCGGACAGGGCGAGCTCCTACGAGCAGTACTTC.

The chain couples TRBV5-1 to TRBJ2-7; 9 nucleotides agree with TRBD2. This CDR3 contains 15 residues. Germline CDR1 and CDR2: SGHRS and YFSETQ. The J segment lost 3 bases and the V segment lost 3 bases, leaving 7 bases of the junction unmatched. The CDR3 here is CASSSSGTNLYEQYF. CDR3 DNA: TGCGCCAGCAGCTCTAGCGGGACAAACCTCTACGAGCAGTACTTC.

The CDR3 sequence is CASSPDRGTYNEQFF. CDR3 nucleotides: TGCGCCAGCAGCCCGGACAGGGGAACCTACAATGAGCAGTTCTTC. The chain recombines TRBV5-1 with TRBJ2-1; 9 nucleotides agree with TRBD1. This CDR3 comprises 15 residues. The germline V gene encodes CDR1 SGHRS and CDR2 YFSETQ. V lost 4 bases to trimming and J lost 2 bases; unmatched junction nucleotides: 4.

The rearrangement joins TRBV9 to TRBJ2-3; D is possibly TRBD2 (5 bases). This CDR3 is 16 amino acids long. Germline CDR1 and CDR2: SGDLS and YYNGEE. V was pared by 4 bases and J by 0 bases, with 15 bases between. Here the CDR3 DNA reads TGTGCCAGCAGCTCCAGTCACCGGACTAGCACAGATACGCAGTATTTT. Translation gives CASSSSHRTSTDTQYF.

Comment on this clone: This sample includes further DNA sequences coding for the same CDR3. The V gene is TRBV5-1, the J gene TRBJ2-2; D uncertain. V was pared by 0 bases and J by 4 bases, with 4 bases between. The germline gives CDR1 SGHRS, CDR2 YFSETQ. This CDR3 has 13 amino acids. In DNA form, the CDR3 reads TGCGCCAGCAGCTTGGTAGCCACCGGGGAGCTGTTTTTT. The encoded protein is CASSLVATGELFF.

The rearrangement joins TRBV2 to TRBJ2-7; D possibly corresponds to TRBD1 (6 bases). V dropped 6 bases and J dropped 0 bases, with 12 bases sitting between them. In germline, CDR1 is SNHLY, CDR2 FYNNEI. This CDR3 is built from 14 residues. The CDR3 DNA is TGTGCCAGCAGCCCCGAACAGGGCTCCTACGAGCAGTACTTC. It codes for CASSPEQGSYEQYF.